This T cell receptor (beta chain) derives from a study of cytomegalovirus exposure and HLA in healthy donors. General study points: It was shown in a later analysis that HLA-associated TCR beta chains were more clonally expanded than other, equally common chains. A later analysis found TCR association rates differed by HLA locus, highest for DRB1 and lowest for HLA-C. Productive status was seen about 87% or about 30% of the time for most TCR beta V segments in an earlier analysis. With later analysis, a missense DCLRE1C variant became linked to TCR beta V- and J-gene trimming.

As regards this clone: Its antigen is not known.

The germline gives CDR1 LNHNV, CDR2 YYDKDF (reference sequence). The CDR3 is 18 residues long. J gave up 0 bases and V 6 bases, and 9 bases lay outside the gene matches. 13 Jbeta primers and 60 Vbeta primers were used for the PCR. Some clones are missing from TCRdb's copy, which holds only in-frame ones; the method was immunoSEQ multiplex PCR. This table holds around 130,000 clones, 75% to 85% found once. Sequencing input: PBMCs. The clonotype originates from a woman between 18 and 30 years old in good health and CMV-seropositive. The chain joins TRBV15 to TRBJ2-6; 9 bases map to TRBD1. Here the CDR3 reads CATSPTGGTPSGANVLTF. CDR3 nucleotides: TGTGCCACCAGTCCGACAGGGGGAACCCCCTCTGGGGCCAACGTCCTGACTTTC.